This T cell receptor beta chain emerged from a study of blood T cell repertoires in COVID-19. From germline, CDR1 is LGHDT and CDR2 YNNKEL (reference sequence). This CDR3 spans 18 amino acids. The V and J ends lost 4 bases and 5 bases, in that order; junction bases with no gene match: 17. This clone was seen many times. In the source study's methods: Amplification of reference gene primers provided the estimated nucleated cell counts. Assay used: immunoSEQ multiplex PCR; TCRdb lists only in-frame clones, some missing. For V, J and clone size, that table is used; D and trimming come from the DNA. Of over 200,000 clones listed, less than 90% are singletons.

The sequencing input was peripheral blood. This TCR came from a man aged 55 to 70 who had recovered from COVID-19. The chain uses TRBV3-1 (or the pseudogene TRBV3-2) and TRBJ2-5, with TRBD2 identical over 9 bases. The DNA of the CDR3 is TGTGCCAGCAGCCCCCGCGGGGAACCGGGACTAGCACTTGAGACCCAGTACTTC. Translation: CASSPRGEPGLALETQYF.